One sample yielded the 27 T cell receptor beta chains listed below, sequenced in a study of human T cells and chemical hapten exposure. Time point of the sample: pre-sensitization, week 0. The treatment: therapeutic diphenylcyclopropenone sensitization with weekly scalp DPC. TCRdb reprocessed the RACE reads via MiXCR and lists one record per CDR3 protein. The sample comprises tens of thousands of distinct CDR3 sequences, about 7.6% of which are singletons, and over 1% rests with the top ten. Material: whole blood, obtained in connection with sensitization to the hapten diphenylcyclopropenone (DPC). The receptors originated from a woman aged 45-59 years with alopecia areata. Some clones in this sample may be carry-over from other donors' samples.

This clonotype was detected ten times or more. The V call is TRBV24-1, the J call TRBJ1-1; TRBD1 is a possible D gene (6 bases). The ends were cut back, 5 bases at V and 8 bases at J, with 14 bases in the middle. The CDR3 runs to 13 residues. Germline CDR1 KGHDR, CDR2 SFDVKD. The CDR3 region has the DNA TGTGCCACCAGTGGTCCAGGGGCGGGAGAAGCTTTCTTT. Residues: CATSGPGAGEAFF.

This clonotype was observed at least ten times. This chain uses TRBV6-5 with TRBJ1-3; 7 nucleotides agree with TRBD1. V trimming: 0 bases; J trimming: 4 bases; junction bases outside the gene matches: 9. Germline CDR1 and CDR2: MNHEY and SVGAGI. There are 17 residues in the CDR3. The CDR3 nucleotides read TGTGCCAGCAGTTACTCGGCGACAGGGACGGGGGGAAACACCATATATTTT. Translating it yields CASSYSATGTGGNTIYF.

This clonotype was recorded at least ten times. The CDR3 nucleotides read TGTGCCACCAGTGATTTCCAGATCGGAAGAAGTGGGGATACGCAGTATTTT. It encodes CATSDFQIGRSGDTQYF. This chain links TRBV24-1 with TRBJ2-3; no firm D call. Trimming pared 1 base from V and 6 bases from J, leaving 19 bases between. Germline values: CDR1 KGHDR, CDR2 SFDVKD. The CDR3 covers 17 residues.

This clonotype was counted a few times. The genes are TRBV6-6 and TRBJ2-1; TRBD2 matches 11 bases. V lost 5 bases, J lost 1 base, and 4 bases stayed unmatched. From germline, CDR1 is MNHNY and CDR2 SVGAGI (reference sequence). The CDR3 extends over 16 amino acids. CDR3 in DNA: TGTGCCAGCAGTGACCGGACTAGCGGGTCCTACAATGAGCAGTTCTTC. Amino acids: CASSDRTSGSYNEQFF.

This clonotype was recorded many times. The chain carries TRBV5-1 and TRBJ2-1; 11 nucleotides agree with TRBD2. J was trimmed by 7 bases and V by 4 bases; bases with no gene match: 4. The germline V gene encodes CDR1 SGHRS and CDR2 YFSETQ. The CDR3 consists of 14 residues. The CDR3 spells CASSVRTSGNEQFF. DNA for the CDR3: TGCGCCAGCAGCGTTCGGACTAGCGGGAATGAGCAGTTCTTC. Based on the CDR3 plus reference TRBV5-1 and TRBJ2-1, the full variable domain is KAGVTQTPRYLIKTRGQQVTLSCSPISGHRSVSWYQQTPGQGLQFLFEYFSETQRNKGNFPGRFSGRQFSNSRSEMNVSTLELGDSALYLCASSVRTSGNEQFFGPGTRLTVL.

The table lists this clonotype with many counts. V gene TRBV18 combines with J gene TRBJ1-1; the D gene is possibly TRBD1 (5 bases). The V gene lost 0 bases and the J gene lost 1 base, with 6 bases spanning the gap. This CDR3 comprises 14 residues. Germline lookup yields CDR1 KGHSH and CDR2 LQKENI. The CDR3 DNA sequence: TGTGCCAGCTCACCACCCGGGGCGAACACTGAAGCTTTCTTT. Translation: CASSPPGANTEAFF.

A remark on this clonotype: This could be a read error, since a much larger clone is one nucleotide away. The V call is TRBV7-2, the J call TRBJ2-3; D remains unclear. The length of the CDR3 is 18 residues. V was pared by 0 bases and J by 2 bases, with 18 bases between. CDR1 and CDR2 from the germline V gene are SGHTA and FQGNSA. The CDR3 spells CASSLAWQRTPSTDTQYF. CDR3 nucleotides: TGTGCCAGCAGCTTAGCGTGGCAGAGGACCCCCTCCACAGATACGCAGTATTTT.

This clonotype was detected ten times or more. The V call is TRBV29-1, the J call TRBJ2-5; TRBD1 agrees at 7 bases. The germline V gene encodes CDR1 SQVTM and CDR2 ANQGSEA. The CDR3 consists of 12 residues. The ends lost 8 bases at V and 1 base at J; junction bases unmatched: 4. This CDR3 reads CSQRQGQETQYF. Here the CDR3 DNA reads TGCAGCCAACGACAGGGCCAAGAGACCCAGTACTTC.

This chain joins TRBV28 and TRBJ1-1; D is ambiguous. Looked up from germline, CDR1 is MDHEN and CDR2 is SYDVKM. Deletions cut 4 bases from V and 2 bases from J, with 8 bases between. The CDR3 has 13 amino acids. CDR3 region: CASSSPLNTEAFF. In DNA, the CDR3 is TGTGCCAGCAGTTCCCCCCTTAACACTGAAGCTTTCTTT.

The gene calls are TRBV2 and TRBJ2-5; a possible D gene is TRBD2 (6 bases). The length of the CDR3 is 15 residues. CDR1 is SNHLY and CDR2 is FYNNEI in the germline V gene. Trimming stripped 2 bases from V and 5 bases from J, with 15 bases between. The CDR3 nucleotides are TGTGCCAGCAGTGAACGGAGGGCCCGCGGGGAGACCCAGTACTTC. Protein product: CASSERRARGETQYF.

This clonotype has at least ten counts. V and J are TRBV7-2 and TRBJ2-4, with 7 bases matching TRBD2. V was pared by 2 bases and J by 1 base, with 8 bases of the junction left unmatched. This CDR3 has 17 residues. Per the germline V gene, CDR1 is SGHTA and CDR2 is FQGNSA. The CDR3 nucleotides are TGTGCCAGCAGCTTACTCGGAACTAGCGTGGCCAAAAACATTCAGTACTTC. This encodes CASSLLGTSVAKNIQYF.

CDR3 sequence: CASSPWTGTDTQYF. As DNA, the CDR3 is TGTGCCAGCAGTCCGTGGACCGGCACAGATACGCAGTATTTT. V and J are TRBV6-2 or TRBV6-3 and TRBJ2-3; no firm D call. This CDR3 contains 14 residues. Germline CDR1 and CDR2: MNHEY and SVGEGT. V was shortened by 5 bases and J by 1 base, with 10 bases between the two germline ends.

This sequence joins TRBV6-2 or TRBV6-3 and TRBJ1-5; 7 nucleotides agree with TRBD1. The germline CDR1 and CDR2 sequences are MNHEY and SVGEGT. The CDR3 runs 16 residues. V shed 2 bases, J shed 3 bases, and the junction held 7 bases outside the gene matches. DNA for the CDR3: TGTGCCAGCAGTTACCGAGGGGGCACCTACAATCAGCCCCAGCATTTT. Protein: CASSYRGGTYNQPQHF.

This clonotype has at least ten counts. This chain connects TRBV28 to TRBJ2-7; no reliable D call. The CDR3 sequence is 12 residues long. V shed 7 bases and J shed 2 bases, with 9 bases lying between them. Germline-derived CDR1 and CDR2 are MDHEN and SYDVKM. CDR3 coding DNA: TGTGCCAGCAACGACCGAACCTACGAGCAGTACTTC. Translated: CASNDRTYEQYF.

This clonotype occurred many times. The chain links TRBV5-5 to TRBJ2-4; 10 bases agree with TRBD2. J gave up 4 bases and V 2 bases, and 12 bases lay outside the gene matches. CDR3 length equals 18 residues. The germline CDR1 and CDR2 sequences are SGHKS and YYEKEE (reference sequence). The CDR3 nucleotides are TGTGCCAGCAGCTTTCTAGCGGGAGTCCCCGAGGGTAAAAACATTCAGTACTTC. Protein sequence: CASSFLAGVPEGKNIQYF.

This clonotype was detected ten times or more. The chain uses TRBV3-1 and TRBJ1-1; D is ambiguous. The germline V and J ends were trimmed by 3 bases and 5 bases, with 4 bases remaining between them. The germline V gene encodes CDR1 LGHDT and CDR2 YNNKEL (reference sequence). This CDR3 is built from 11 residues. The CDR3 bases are TGTGCCAGCAGCCAGGGAACTGAAGCTTTCTTT. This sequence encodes CASSQGTEAFF.

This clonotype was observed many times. CDR3 nucleotides: TGTGCCAGCAGTGAAAAGCAGCCACCATACGAGCAGTACTTC. Amino acids: CASSEKQPPYEQYF. The chain employs TRBV6-1 and TRBJ2-7; D remains unclear. CDR1 and CDR2 from the germline V gene are MNHNS and SASEGT. There are 14 residues in the CDR3. V lost 2 bases, J lost 4 bases, and 12 bases lay in between.

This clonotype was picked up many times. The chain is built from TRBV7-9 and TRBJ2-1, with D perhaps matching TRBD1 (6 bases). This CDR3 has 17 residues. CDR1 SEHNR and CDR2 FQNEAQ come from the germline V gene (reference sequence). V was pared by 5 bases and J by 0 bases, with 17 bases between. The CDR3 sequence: CASSASTGESSYNEQFF. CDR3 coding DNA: TGTGCCAGCAGCGCCTCGACAGGAGAGAGCTCCTACAATGAGCAGTTCTTC.

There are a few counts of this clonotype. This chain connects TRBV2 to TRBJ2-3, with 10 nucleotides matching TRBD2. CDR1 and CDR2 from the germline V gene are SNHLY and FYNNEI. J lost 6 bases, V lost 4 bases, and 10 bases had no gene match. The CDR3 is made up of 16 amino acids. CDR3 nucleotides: TGTGCCAGCAGTGGGGGACTAGCGCCCGGCCTCGATACGCAGTATTTT. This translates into CASSGGLAPGLDTQYF.

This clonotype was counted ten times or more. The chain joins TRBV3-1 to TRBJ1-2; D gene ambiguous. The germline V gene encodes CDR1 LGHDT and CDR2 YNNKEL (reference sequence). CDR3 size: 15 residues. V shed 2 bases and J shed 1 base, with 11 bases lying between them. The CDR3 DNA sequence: TGTGCCAGCAGCCAACTTCAGATGAATAACTATGGCTACACCTTC. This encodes CASSQLQMNNYGYTF.

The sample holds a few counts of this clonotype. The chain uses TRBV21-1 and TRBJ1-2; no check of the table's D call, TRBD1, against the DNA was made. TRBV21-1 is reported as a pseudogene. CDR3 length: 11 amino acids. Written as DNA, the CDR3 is TGTGCCAGCATCGGGACAGCAGGCTACACCTTC. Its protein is CASIGTAGYTF.

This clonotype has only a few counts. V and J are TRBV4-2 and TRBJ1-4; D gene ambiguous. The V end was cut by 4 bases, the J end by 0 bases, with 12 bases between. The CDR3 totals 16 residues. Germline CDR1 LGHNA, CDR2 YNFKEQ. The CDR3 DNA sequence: TGTGCCAGCAGCCTCCAGCCGGGGACAACTAATGAAAAACTGTTTTTT. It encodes CASSLQPGTTNEKLFF.

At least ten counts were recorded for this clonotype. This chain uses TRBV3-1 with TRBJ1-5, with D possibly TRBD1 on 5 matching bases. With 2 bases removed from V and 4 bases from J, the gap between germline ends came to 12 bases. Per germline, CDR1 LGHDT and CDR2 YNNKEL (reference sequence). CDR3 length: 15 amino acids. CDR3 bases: TGTGCCAGCAGCCAATCGCCGGGACCGAATCAGCCCCAGCATTTT. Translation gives CASSQSPGPNQPQHF.

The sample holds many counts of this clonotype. The CDR3 nucleotides read TGTGCCAGCAGTCCGGGACAGGGGGCGAGTCAGCCCCAGCATTTT. This gives the protein CASSPGQGASQPQHF. This chain links TRBV2 with TRBJ1-5; TRBD1 agrees at 12 bases. The germline V gene has CDR1 SNHLY and CDR2 FYNNEI. The CDR3 is 15 amino acids. V lost 5 bases and J lost 6; bases outside the gene matches: 5.

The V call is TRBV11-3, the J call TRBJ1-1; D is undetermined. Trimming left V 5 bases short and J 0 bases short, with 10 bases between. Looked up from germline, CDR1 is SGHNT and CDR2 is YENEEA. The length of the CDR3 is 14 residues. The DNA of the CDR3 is TGTGCCAGCAGCCTTAGACCCATGAACACTGAAGCTTTCTTT. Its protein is CASSLRPMNTEAFF.

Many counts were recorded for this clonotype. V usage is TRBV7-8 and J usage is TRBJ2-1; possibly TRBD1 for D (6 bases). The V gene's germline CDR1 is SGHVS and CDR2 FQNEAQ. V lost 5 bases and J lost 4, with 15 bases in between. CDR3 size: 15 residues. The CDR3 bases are TGTGCCAGCAGCACAGGGCCCACGATTTACAATGAGCAGTTCTTC. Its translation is CASSTGPTIYNEQFF.

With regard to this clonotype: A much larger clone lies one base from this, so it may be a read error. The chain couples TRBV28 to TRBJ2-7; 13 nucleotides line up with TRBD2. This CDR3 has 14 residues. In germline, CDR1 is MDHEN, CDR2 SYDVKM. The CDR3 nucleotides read TGTGACAGCAGCACAGGACTAGCGGGAGACGAGCAGTACTTC. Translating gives CDSSTGLAGDEQYF.